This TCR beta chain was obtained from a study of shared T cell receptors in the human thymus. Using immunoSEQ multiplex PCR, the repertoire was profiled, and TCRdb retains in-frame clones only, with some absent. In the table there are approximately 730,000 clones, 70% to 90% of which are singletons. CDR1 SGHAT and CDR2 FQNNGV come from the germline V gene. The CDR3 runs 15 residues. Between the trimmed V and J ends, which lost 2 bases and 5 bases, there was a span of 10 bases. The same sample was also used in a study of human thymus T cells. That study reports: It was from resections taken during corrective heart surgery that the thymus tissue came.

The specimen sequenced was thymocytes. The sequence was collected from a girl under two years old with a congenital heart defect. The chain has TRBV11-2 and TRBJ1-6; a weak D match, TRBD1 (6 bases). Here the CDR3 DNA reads TGTGCCAGCAGCTTAAGGGGGACCGATAATTCACCCCTCCACTTT. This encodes CASSLRGTDNSPLHF.